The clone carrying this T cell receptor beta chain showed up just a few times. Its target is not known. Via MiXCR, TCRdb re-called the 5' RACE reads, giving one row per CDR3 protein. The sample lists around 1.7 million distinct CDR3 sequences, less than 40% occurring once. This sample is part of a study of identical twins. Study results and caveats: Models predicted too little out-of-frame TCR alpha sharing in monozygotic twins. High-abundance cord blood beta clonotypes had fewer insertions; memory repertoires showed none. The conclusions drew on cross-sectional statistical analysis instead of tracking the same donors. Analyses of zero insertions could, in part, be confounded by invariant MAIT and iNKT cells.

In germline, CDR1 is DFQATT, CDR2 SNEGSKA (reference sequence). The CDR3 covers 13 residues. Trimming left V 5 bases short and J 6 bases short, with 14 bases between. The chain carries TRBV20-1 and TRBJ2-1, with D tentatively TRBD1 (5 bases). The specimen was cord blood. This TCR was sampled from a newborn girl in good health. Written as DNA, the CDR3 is TGCAGTGCTGCGAGAGAAAGGGGCAATGAGCAGTTCTTC. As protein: CSAARERGNEQFF.